These 32 T cell receptor beta chains were sequenced from one sample in a study of cytomegalovirus exposure and HLA in healthy donors. Use of 60 Vbeta and 13 Jbeta primers characterized the PCR. Some clones are missing from TCRdb's copy, which holds only in-frame ones; the method was immunoSEQ multiplex PCR. The sample lists tens of thousands of clones, about 71% occurring once. Source material: PBMCs. The receptors were gathered from a man aged 60 to 75 in good health and CMV-seropositive.

The chain is built from TRBV11-2 and TRBJ2-1, with 7 bases fitting TRBD2. The germline gives CDR1 SGHAT, CDR2 FQNNGV. CDR3 length: 16 residues. V lost 5 bases and J lost 4; bases outside the gene matches: 11. The CDR3: CASSGKRGLVYNEQFF. DNA of the CDR3: TGTGCCAGCAGCGGAAAGAGAGGACTAGTTTACAATGAGCAGTTCTTC.

This sequence joins TRBV29-1 and TRBJ1-1; 7 nucleotides align to TRBD1. Germline V gene sequence: CDR1 SQVTM, CDR2 ANQGSEA. Unmatched junction bases numbered 3, after V lost 0 bases and J lost 5 bases. This CDR3 contains 13 residues. The CDR3 nucleotides read TGCAGCGTTGAAGAGGGGACAGTTACTGAAGCTTTCTTT. Residues: CSVEEGTVTEAFF.

The chain is built from TRBV9 and TRBJ1-5; TRBD1 aligns across 8 bases. This CDR3 is 14 amino acids long. With V trimmed by 4 bases and J by 4 bases, 4 bases remained unmatched. Germline CDR1 SGDLS, CDR2 YYNGEE. Here the CDR3 DNA reads TGTGCCAGCAGCAACCGACAGGGGAATCAGCCCCAGCATTTT. The encoded protein is CASSNRQGNQPQHF.

The chain couples TRBV6-5 to TRBJ1-1; D is ambiguous. This CDR3 is built from 14 residues. CDR1 MNHEY and CDR2 SVGAGI come from the germline V gene. V was shortened by 8 bases and J by 2 bases, with 15 bases between the two germline ends. CDR3 sequence: CASARVKINTEAFF. The CDR3 DNA reads as TGTGCCAGCGCGAGGGTTAAAATCAACACTGAAGCTTTCTTT.

This clone was recorded once. The J gene is TRBJ2-2, the V gene TRBV2, with 8 bases lining up with TRBD1. CDR1 is SNHLY, CDR2 FYNNEI, per germline. Trimming at V came to 6 bases and at J to 0 bases, leaving 6 bases not matched to a gene. The CDR3 runs to 16 residues. In DNA, the CDR3 is TGTGCCAGCAGGACCCCGGGACAGGCGAACACCGGGGAGCTGTTTTTT. Translated: CASRTPGQANTGELFF.

V and J are TRBV11-2 and TRBJ2-3; 10 bases are shared with TRBD2. The CDR3 is made up of 15 amino acids. Germline V gene sequence: CDR1 SGHAT, CDR2 FQNNGV. V shed 2 bases and J 7 bases; nucleotides not matched to a gene: 6. This CDR3 reads CASSLRLAGENTQYF. In DNA form, the CDR3 reads TGTGCCAGCAGCTTAAGGCTAGCGGGAGAAAATACGCAGTATTTT.

This chain links TRBV5-6 with TRBJ1-4; 9 bases are a match to TRBD1. Trimming took 3 bases from V and 0 from J; bases not matched to a gene: 3. Germline V gene lookup returns CDR1 SGHDT and CDR2 YYEEEE. The CDR3 spans 16 residues. The CDR3 region has the DNA TGTGCCAGCAGCTACGGGACAGGGACAACTAATGAAAAACTGTTTTTT. As protein: CASSYGTGTTNEKLFF.

This chain uses TRBV11-2 with TRBJ2-3; D not resolved. The CDR3 runs 15 residues. From germline, CDR1 is SGHAT and CDR2 FQNNGV. V was shortened by 0 bases and J by 2 bases, with 9 bases between the two germline ends. The CDR3 nucleotides are TGTGCCAGCAGCTTAGAGCTAGGCAACACAGATACGCAGTATTTT. This codes for CASSLELGNTDTQYF.

The chain employs TRBV5-1 and TRBJ1-6, with D perhaps TRBD1 (5 bases). V was pared by 4 bases and J by 5 bases, with 22 bases between. The CDR3 has 18 amino acids. Looked up from germline, CDR1 is SGHRS and CDR2 is YFSETQ. In DNA form, the CDR3 reads TGCGCCAGCAGCGCTTTTACACCGGGACTCACAAATAATTCACCCCTCCACTTT. Amino acids: CASSAFTPGLTNNSPLHF.

J is TRBJ1-3 and V is TRBV29-1, with 10 bases matching TRBD1. Germline loops: CDR1 SQVTM, CDR2 ANQGSEA. Germline trimming cut 1 base from V and 5 bases from J; bases unmatched to any gene: 8. CDR3 length: 16 amino acids. The DNA of the CDR3 is TGCAGCGTTGAAGGAGGGACAGGGGAGTACAGAAACACCATATATTTT. This encodes CSVEGGTGEYRNTIYF. Full variable domain (remainder filled in from reference TRBV29-1 and TRBJ1-3): SAVISQKPSRDICQRGTSLTIQCQVDSQVTMMFWYRQQPGQSLTLIATANQGSEATYESGFVIDKFPISRPNLTFSTLTVSNMSPEDSSIYLCSVEGGTGEYRNTIYFGEGSWLTVV.

This chain links TRBV27 with TRBJ1-1; D possibly corresponds to TRBD1 (6 bases). Trimming removed 8 bases at V and 3 bases at J, with 16 bases between. The CDR3 is 14 residues long. Germline-derived CDR1 and CDR2 are MNHEY and SMNVEV (reference sequence). The chain's CDR3 is CASLRREGDTEAFF. The CDR3 DNA reads as TGTGCCAGCCTCCGTCGGGAGGGGGACACTGAAGCTTTCTTT.

J is TRBJ1-1 and V is TRBV2; no clear D gene. Between the trimmed V and J ends, which lost 7 bases and 1 base, there was a span of 16 bases. The CDR3 spans 15 residues. Germline V lookup: CDR1 SNHLY, CDR2 FYNNEI. The CDR3 bases are TGTGCCAGCACTCTCGGGAGGGTTGAGAACACTGAAGCTTTCTTT. Translating it yields CASTLGRVENTEAFF.

The J gene is TRBJ2-2, the V gene TRBV11-2; a weak D match, TRBD1 (6 bases). The V end was cut by 5 bases, the J end by 3 bases, with 10 bases between. CDR1 and CDR2 (germline): SGHAT, FQNNGV. This CDR3 comprises 14 residues. CDR3 amino acids: CASSLDRHTGELFF. CDR3 nucleotides: TGTGCCAGCAGCCTTGACAGGCACACCGGGGAGCTGTTTTTT. Supplemented by reference TRBV11-2 and TRBJ2-2, the full variable domain reads EAGVAQSPRYKIIEKRQSVAFWCNPISGHATLYWYQQILGQGPKLLIQFQNNGVVDDSQLPKDRFSAERLKGVDSTLKIQPAKLEDSAVYLCASSLDRHTGELFFGEGSRLTVL.

The chain combines TRBV7-2 with TRBJ2-4; the D is unclear. Trimming took off 2 bases at V and 6 bases at J, with 8 bases between the two ends. This CDR3 is built from 13 residues. Germline V lookup: CDR1 SGHTA, CDR2 FQGNSA. DNA of the CDR3: TGTGCCAGCAGCTTAATATTTCTAAACATTCAGTACTTC. Translated, it gives CASSLIFLNIQYF.

The CDR3 nucleotides read TGTGCCAGCCGAATGGCGCGGGGGGGACAAGAGACCCAGTACTTC. It yields the protein CASRMARGGQETQYF. V usage is TRBV19 and J usage is TRBJ2-5; 9 positions agree with TRBD2. CDR3 length: 15 amino acids. The germline CDR1 and CDR2 sequences are LNHDA and SQIVND (reference sequence). With 9 bases clipped from V and 2 bases from J, the junction kept 10 bases outside the gene matches.

Regarding this clone: A junction boundary mismatches the germline segment, possibly from a read error. The rearrangement joins TRBV7-7 to TRBJ2-2; D uncertain. This CDR3 spans 13 amino acids. Per the germline V gene, CDR1 is SSHAT and CDR2 is FNYEAQ (reference sequence). CDR3 protein: CASRNSSTGELFF. CDR3 nucleotide sequence: TGTGCTAGCAGAAATAGCTCCACCGGGGAGCTGTTTTTT.

Comments on this clone: This sample includes further DNA sequences coding for the same CDR3. The rearrangement joins TRBV11-3 to TRBJ1-6, with no clear D. The V end lost 5 bases, the J end lost 7 bases, and 12 bases lay between the germline ends. Per germline, CDR1 SGHNT and CDR2 YENEEA. This CDR3 contains 14 residues. The CDR3: CASSPSTGNSPLHF. The CDR3 nucleotides are TGTGCCAGCAGCCCTTCTACGGGGAATTCACCCCTCCACTTT. The variable domain in full, with the rest retrieved from reference TRBV11-3 and TRBJ1-6, is EAGVVQSPRYKIIEKKQPVAFWCNPISGHNTLYWYLQNLGQGPELLIRYENEEAVDDSQLPKDRFSAERLKGVDSTLKIQPAELGDSAVYLCASSPSTGNSPLHFGNGTRLTVT.

The chain employs TRBV6-5 and TRBJ2-2; TRBD1 agrees at 9 bases. The CDR3 runs 14 residues. Germline-derived CDR1 and CDR2 are MNHEY and SVGAGI. The V and J ends lost 5 bases and 7 bases, in that order; junction bases with no gene match: 5. In DNA, the CDR3 is TGTGCCAGCAGTCTCGGGACAGGGCGCGGGGAGCTGTTTTTT. Residues: CASSLGTGRGELFF.

This chain links TRBV27 with TRBJ2-7; D might be TRBD2 (5 bases). This CDR3 has 14 amino acids. Trimming took off 5 bases at V and 6 bases at J, with 17 bases between the two ends. The V gene's germline CDR1 is MNHEY and CDR2 SMNVEV (reference sequence). In nucleotides, the CDR3 is TGTGCCAGCAGTCCATACATCGGACTTAGCGAGCAGTACTTC. Encoded protein: CASSPYIGLSEQYF.

In its sample, this clone was seen a few times. The CDR3 sequence: CASSFSGAINQPQHF. CDR3 nucleotide sequence: TGTGCCAGCAGCTTTTCAGGCGCAATAAATCAGCCCCAGCATTTT. This chain uses TRBV7-2 with TRBJ1-5, with D hard to call. V gave up 3 bases and J gave up 4 bases, with 13 bases separating them. This CDR3 is built from 15 residues. Per germline, CDR1 SGHTA and CDR2 FQGNSA.

J is TRBJ1-1 and V is TRBV6-5; D not resolved. V was cut by 2 bases and J by 1 base, with 5 bases left in between. The CDR3 runs to 13 residues. The germline CDR1 and CDR2 sequences are MNHEY and SVGAGI. CDR3 residues: CASSYVQNTEAFF. The DNA of the CDR3 is TGTGCCAGCAGTTACGTCCAGAACACTGAAGCTTTCTTT.

This clone was seen a single time. The rearrangement joins TRBV5-5 to TRBJ2-3; the D is unclear. Germline V gene sequence: CDR1 SGHKS, CDR2 YYEKEE (reference sequence). There are 14 residues in the CDR3. V lost 1 base, J lost 3 bases, and 9 bases lay in between. The CDR3 DNA reads as TGTGCCAGCAGCTTGTTGTCAGTTACAGATACGCAGTATTTT. Translated, it gives CASSLLSVTDTQYF.

The chain carries TRBV11-2 and TRBJ2-1; 8 nucleotides match TRBD2. The V gene end was trimmed by 1 base and the J gene end by 7 bases; junction bases not matched to a gene: 3. The germline V gene has CDR1 SGHAT and CDR2 FQNNGV. The length of the CDR3 is 14 residues. The CDR3 region is CASSLGTSRNEQFF. The DNA of the CDR3 is TGTGCCAGCAGCTTAGGGACTAGCCGAAATGAGCAGTTCTTC.

The chain is built from TRBV19 and TRBJ1-5; TRBD1 matches at 9 bases. The CDR3 totals 15 residues. J was trimmed by 4 bases and V by 5 bases; bases with no gene match: 6. Per germline, CDR1 LNHDA and CDR2 SQIVND (reference sequence). The CDR3 nucleotides are TGTGCCAGTAGTTTTCCGGGACAGGGAAATCAGCCCCAGCATTTT. This encodes CASSFPGQGNQPQHF.

The chain uses TRBV15 and TRBJ2-1, with D possibly being TRBD1 (6 bases). The ends were cut back, 1 base at V and 8 bases at J, with 15 bases in the middle. Germline CDR1 LNHNV, CDR2 YYDKDF (reference sequence). The CDR3 spans 15 residues. The CDR3 loop reads CATSRVGRGSHEQFF. The CDR3, as DNA: TGTGCCACCAGCAGAGTCGGCAGGGGTTCGCATGAGCAGTTCTTC.

This clone was recorded a few times. This chain joins TRBV11-2 and TRBJ2-7; TRBD1 is a possible D gene (5 bases). Trimming took 2 bases from V and 0 from J, leaving 11 bases between them. The CDR3 has 15 residues. The germline V gene has CDR1 SGHAT and CDR2 FQNNGV. The CDR3 DNA reads TGTGCCAGCAGCTTATTCCCCGACAGCTCCTACGAGCAGTACTTC. Translation gives CASSLFPDSSYEQYF. Looking up the rest from reference TRBV11-2 and TRBJ2-7 gives the full variable domain: EAGVAQSPRYKIIEKRQSVAFWCNPISGHATLYWYQQILGQGPKLLIQFQNNGVVDDSQLPKDRFSAERLKGVDSTLKIQPAKLEDSAVYLCASSLFPDSSYEQYFGPGTRLTVT.

The chain joins TRBV5-1 to TRBJ2-2; no firm D call. The germline V and J ends were trimmed by 4 bases and 6 bases, with 13 bases remaining between them. This CDR3 is 14 amino acids long. The germline gives CDR1 SGHRS, CDR2 YFSETQ. The CDR3 DNA sequence: TGCGCCAGCAGCCCCTCACTTACTTCCGGGGAGCTGTTTTTT. This encodes CASSPSLTSGELFF.

This clone showed up just once. The chain employs TRBV5-6 and TRBJ2-5; 7 bases agree with TRBD2. The germline V gene has CDR1 SGHDT and CDR2 YYEEEE. V dropped 1 base and J dropped 5; count of bases not matched to a gene: 8. The CDR3 totals 15 residues. CDR3 DNA sequence: TGTGCCAGCAGCTTGTGGGCCAGGGAGGGGGAGACCCAGTACTTC. Its protein is CASSLWAREGETQYF.

This chain uses TRBV7-9 with TRBJ1-1; possibly TRBD1 for D (5 bases). There are 12 residues in the CDR3. V was trimmed by 4 bases and J by 6 bases, leaving 9 bases between them. The germline V gene encodes CDR1 SEHNR and CDR2 FQNEAQ (reference sequence). The CDR3 is CASSSGGAEAFF. CDR3 in DNA: TGTGCCAGCAGCTCAGGAGGGGCTGAAGCTTTCTTT.

V gene TRBV7-9 combines with J gene TRBJ2-7; D is perhaps TRBD2 (6 bases). Per the germline V gene, CDR1 is SEHNR and CDR2 is FQNEAQ (reference sequence). V was trimmed by 5 bases and J by 0 bases, leaving 11 bases between them. CDR3 length: 14 residues. The CDR3 sequence: CASSRDLNSYEQYF. The CDR3 bases are TGTGCCAGCAGCCGGGACTTGAACTCCTACGAGCAGTACTTC.

The rearrangement links TRBV4-1 to TRBJ2-7; 10 bases align to TRBD2. Trimming cost V 3 bases and J 5 bases; bases outside gene matches: 7. CDR1 and CDR2 (germline): MGHRA, YSYEKL. There are 15 residues in the CDR3. The CDR3 sequence: CASSQYLAGVNEQYF. The CDR3 nucleotides read TGCGCCAGCAGCCAGTACCTAGCGGGGGTAAACGAGCAGTACTTC.

The rearrangement uses TRBV5-6 and TRBJ1-2; D is unresolved. CDR1 is SGHDT and CDR2 is YYEEEE in the germline V gene. Trimming pared 4 bases from V and 0 bases from J, leaving 7 bases between. The CDR3 spans 13 residues. The CDR3 is CASSGTTNYGYTF. The CDR3 nucleotides are TGTGCCAGCAGCGGCACAACTAACTATGGCTACACCTTC.